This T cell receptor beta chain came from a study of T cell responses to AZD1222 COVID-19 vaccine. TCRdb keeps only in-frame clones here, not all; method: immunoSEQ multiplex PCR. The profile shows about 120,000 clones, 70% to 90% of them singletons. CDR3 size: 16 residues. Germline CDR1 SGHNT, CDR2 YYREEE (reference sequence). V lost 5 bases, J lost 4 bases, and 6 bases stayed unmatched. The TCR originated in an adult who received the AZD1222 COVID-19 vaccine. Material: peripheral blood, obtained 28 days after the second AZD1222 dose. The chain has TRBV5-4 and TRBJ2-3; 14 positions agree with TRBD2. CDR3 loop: CASSSMTSGGADTQYF. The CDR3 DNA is TGTGCCAGCAGTTCGATGACTAGCGGGGGGGCAGATACGCAGTATTTT.